This T cell receptor beta chain comes out of a study of T cell responses to AZD1222 COVID-19 vaccine. The CDR3 extends over 13 amino acids. Trimming shortened V by 10 bases and J by 7 bases, and 14 bases separated the two germline ends. Germline V gene data show CDR1 as LNHDA and CDR2 as SQIVND (reference sequence). Sequencing used immunoSEQ multiplex PCR; TCRdb keeps in-frame clones, though not all of them. In the table there are 200,000 or so clones, around 87% of which are singletons. The sequenced sample was peripheral blood, obtained on day 0 of MenACWY control vaccination. The chain employs TRBV19 and TRBJ1-6, with D tentatively TRBD1 (5 bases). The origin of this receptor is an adult in good health. The CDR3 DNA sequence: TGTGCCACTGCGACAGTGAAGAATTCACCCCTCCACTTT. It translates to CATATVKNSPLHF.